Listed below are T cell receptor beta chains from one sample, sequenced in a study of cytomegalovirus exposure and HLA in healthy donors. The data were produced by immunoSEQ multiplex PCR, yet TCRdb's version contains in-frame clones alone and is incomplete. The sample shows under 200,000 clones, around 79% of them seen only once. The sample was PBMCs. These receptors all stem from a female donor in good health and CMV-seronegative. Both conserved end residues are part of each CDR3. Fields, in order: J gene, D gene, clone size, V gene, CDR3 DNA, CDR3 protein. A D gene is named only where the DNA matches it firmly. Clone size is given for some rows only: seen once, a few or many times, or a class if the clone is expanded.

TRBJ2-1 | TRBD2 | - | TRBV28 | TGTGCCAGCCGGGGAGCTAGCGGGAAAAGAAACAATGAGCAGTTCTTC | CASRGASGKRNNEQFF
TRBJ2-1 | TRBD2 | - | TRBV2 | TGTGCCAGCAGCCCCTTCGGGGTAGCGGGAGGATGGCGGTTCTTC | CASSPFGVAGGWRFF
TRBJ2-1 | TRBD2 | - | TRBV7-3 | TGTGCCAGCAGCCTGGCTGCGGGGGGGTACAATGAGCAGTTCTTC | CASSLAAGGYNEQFF
TRBJ1-6 | TRBD1 | few | TRBV4-3 | TGCGCCAGCAGCCAAGGGACAGGGGACGCCTCACCCCTCCACTTT | CASSQGTGDASPLHF
TRBJ1-2 | - | - | TRBV28 | TGTGCCAGCAGTTTATATGGGGGCTGGGGAGGCTACACCTTC | CASSLYGGWGGYTF
TRBJ1-4 | - | - | TRBV7-2 | TGTGCCAGCAGCCCGGGGGGCACTAATGAAAAACTGTTTTTT | CASSPGGTNEKLFF
TRBJ2-7 | - | few | TRBV5-5 | TGTGCCAGCGAGAGGTCCTACGAGCAGTACTTC | CASERSYEQYF
TRBJ2-1 | TRBD2 | - | TRBV6-1 | TGTGCCAGCAGTGTAAGGCTAGCGGGGGGATTAAGCTCCTACAATGAGCAGTTCTTC | CASSVRLAGGLSSYNEQFF
TRBJ2-3 | - | - | TRBV28 | TGTGCCAGCAGTTTATTTTTGGAGGGCCGCGGCACAGATACGCAGTATTTT | CASSLFLEGRGTDTQYF
TRBJ2-7 | - | few | TRBV6-5 | TGTGCCAGCAGTCCGGCGACAGGTCCCTACGAGCAGTACTTC | CASSPATGPYEQYF
TRBJ2-7 | - | - | TRBV19 | TGTGCCAGTAGTAGGTCTGGGCAGGGGTCCCACGAGCAGTACTTC | CASSRSGQGSHEQYF
TRBJ2-7 | TRBD2 | - | TRBV5-4 | TGTGCCAGCAGCTTGACTAGCGGGGATGCCTACGAGCAGTACTTC | CASSLTSGDAYEQYF
TRBJ2-7 | - | - | TRBV15 | TGTGCCACCAGCAGAGGCCGAGGGTCCTACGAGCAGTACTTC | CATSRGRGSYEQYF
TRBJ2-3 | TRBD2 | - | TRBV9 | TGTGCCAGCAGCGTTACAGCGGGGGGGAGCACAGATACGCAGTATTTT | CASSVTAGGSTDTQYF
TRBJ1-1 | - | few | TRBV4-1 | TGCGCCAGCAGCCAAGATCTCCACGACCCGGGGAACACTGAAGCTTTCTTT | CASSQDLHDPGNTEAFF
TRBJ2-7 | TRBD2 | - | TRBV19 | TGTGCCAGTAGTGCGGCGTGGTCTAGCGGGGGCTATTACGAGCAGTACTTC | CASSAAWSSGGYYEQYF
TRBJ1-5 | - | - | TRBV28 | TGTGCCAGCAGTAGAACAGGGTCGGGTCAGCCCCAGCATTTT | CASSRTGSGQPQHF
TRBJ2-3 | - | - | TRBV2 | TGTGCCAGCACCGGCGGCAGCACAGATACGCAGTATTTT | CASTGGSTDTQYF
TRBJ1-1 | - | - | TRBV5-6 | TGTGCCAGCAGCTTGGACCGGGGGAACACTGAAGCTTTCTTT | CASSLDRGNTEAFF
TRBJ1-2 | TRBD1 | - | TRBV29-1 | TGCAGCGTGACAGGGGTCGGCTACACCTTC | CSVTGVGYTF
TRBJ1-5 | TRBD1 | - | TRBV19 | TGTGCCAGTAGTATAGTAGGGGGCGGATTTCAGCCCCAGCATTTT | CASSIVGGGFQPQHF
TRBJ1-5 | TRBD1 | - | TRBV28 | TGTGCCAGCAGTCCCAGGGACAGGGTACAGCCCCAGCATTTT | CASSPRDRVQPQHF
TRBJ2-4 | - | - | TRBV30 | TGTGCCTGGAGCGTTACCCCGAGAACCATTCAGTACTTC | CAWSVTPRTIQYF
TRBJ2-1 | - | - | TRBV7-3 | TGTGCCAGCGGGCAGAGTAACAATGAGCAGTTCTTC | CASGQSNNEQFF
TRBJ1-4 | - | once | TRBV28 | TGTGCCAGCAGACCGAGGGGGGGAACTAATGAAAAACTGTTTTTT | CASRPRGGTNEKLFF
TRBJ1-2 | TRBD1 | - | TRBV9 | TGTGCCAGCAGCTCCATGGTGGGGACAGGACTCGGGAGGAACTATGGCTACACCTTC | CASSSMVGTGLGRNYGYTF
TRBJ2-1 | TRBD1 | - | TRBV19 | TGTGCCAGTAGTATAGCAGGGACAGGGTCTCATGAGCAGTTCTTC | CASSIAGTGSHEQFF
TRBJ2-7 | TRBD2 | - | TRBV4-2 | TGTGCCAGCAGCCGTGCCGCGCCCCAGCGGGGGGGATACGAGCAGTACTTC | CASSRAAPQRGGYEQYF
TRBJ1-2 | TRBD1 | - | TRBV6-5 | TGTGCCAGCCTCGGGGCTAGGGGGCAGGGCTACACCTTC | CASLGARGQGYTF
TRBJ1-4 | TRBD1 | - | TRBV27 | TGTGCCAGCAGTCCTACAGGGGCCCCCGAAAAACTGTTTTTT | CASSPTGAPEKLFF
TRBJ1-4 | - | - | TRBV18 | TGTGCCAGCTCACCCACGAACACGGGGGGATTTGAAAAACTGTTTTTT | CASSPTNTGGFEKLFF
TRBJ2-2 | TRBD2 | - | TRBV11-3 | TGTGCCAGCAGCTCAGGACTAGCGGGAGGCACCGGGGAGCTGTTTTTT | CASSSGLAGGTGELFF
TRBJ2-7 | - | - | TRBV28 | TGTGCCAGCAGTTTTCAGGCAGGGGGGCGGGAGCAGTACTTC | CASSFQAGGREQYF
TRBJ2-7 | - | few | TRBV7-9 | TGTGCCAGCAGCTTAGATTCCTCGAGGGAGCAGTACTTC | CASSLDSSREQYF
TRBJ1-2 | TRBD1 | - | TRBV25-1 | TGTGCCAGCAGTGTTGGACAGGGACGAAACTATGGCTACACCTTC | CASSVGQGRNYGYTF
TRBJ2-1 | TRBD2 | - | TRBV5-4 | TGTGCCAGCAGCTTGGGAGGGAGGGCCTTAAATGAGCAGTTCTTC | CASSLGGRALNEQFF
TRBJ2-5 | TRBD2 | few | TRBV7-7 | TGTGCTAGCAGCTTACAGACTAGCGGGGGGGAGACCCAGTACTTC | CASSLQTSGGETQYF
TRBJ2-7 | TRBD2 | - | TRBV2 | TGTGCCAGTGGACTAGCGGGAGGCTACGAGCAGTACTTC | CASGLAGGYEQYF
TRBJ1-4 | TRBD1 | - | TRBV9 | TGTGCCAGCAGCACGACAGGGGGCGGAGAAAAACTGTTTTTT | CASSTTGGGEKLFF
TRBJ2-3 | - | - | TRBV7-3 | TGTGCCAGCAGGGGACTCACGGATACGCAGTATTTT | CASRGLTDTQYF
TRBJ2-1 | - | - | TRBV11-3 | TGTGCCAGCAGCCCGGGACCGGGAGAAGGCGGTGAGCAGTTCTTC | CASSPGPGEGGEQFF
TRBJ2-4 | - | - | TRBV23-1 | TGCGCCAGCATCCTAGCCAAAAACATTCAGTACTTC | CASILAKNIQYF
TRBJ2-7 | TRBD1 | few | TRBV5-1 | TGCGCCAGCAGCTCTCGGGACAGCCCCTACGAGCAGTACTTC | CASSSRDSPYEQYF
TRBJ2-1 | - | once | TRBV7-9 | TGTGCCAGCAGCAGCCGTGAGCAGTTCTTC | CASSSREQFF
TRBJ1-2 | TRBD1 | - | TRBV7-2 | TGTGCCAGCAGCCCGGGACAGGGGGCTAGGTATGGCTACACCTTC | CASSPGQGARYGYTF
TRBJ2-7 | - | - | TRBV23-1 | TGCGCCAGCGGCTTAGCGGAGAGCTCCTACGAGCAGTACTTC | CASGLAESSYEQYF
TRBJ2-3 | - | - | TRBV7-2 | TGTGCCAGCACCCCTCGCAGGCAGAGGAGGACAGATACGCAGTATTTT | CASTPRRQRRTDTQYF
TRBJ1-5 | - | - | TRBV7-2 | TGTGCCAGCAGCGCGGACTATAGCAATCAGCCCCAGCATTTT | CASSADYSNQPQHF
TRBJ2-1 | - | - | TRBV28 | TGTGCCAGCAGTTTAACAGCGGCCTCCTACAATGAGCAGTTCTTC | CASSLTAASYNEQFF
TRBJ2-2 | TRBD2 | - | TRBV11-2 | TGTGCCAGCAGCCCAAGACTAGCGGGGGTGAACGGGGAGCTGTTTTTT | CASSPRLAGVNGELFF
TRBJ2-7 | - | - | TRBV9 | TGTGCCAGCAGCGCTACAGGGCCGGGCGAGCAGTACTTC | CASSATGPGEQYF
TRBJ2-7 | TRBD2 | - | TRBV28 | TGTGCCAGCAGGGCTAGCGGGAACTCCTACGAGCAGTACTTC | CASRASGNSYEQYF
TRBJ1-1 | - | - | TRBV5-6 | TGTGCCAGCAGCCCGAGGTGGGACATGAACACTGAAGCTTTCTTT | CASSPRWDMNTEAFF
TRBJ1-1 | TRBD1 | - | TRBV7-2 | TGTGCCAGCAGCTTAGTAGGACAGGGGTCGTCAGGCGCTTTCTTT | CASSLVGQGSSGAFF
TRBJ2-5 | TRBD2 | - | TRBV30 | TGTGCCTGGAGCGGGAGGGCCCGTGAGACCCAGTACTTC | CAWSGRARETQYF
TRBJ2-2 | TRBD1 | medium-sized | TRBV5-6 | TGTGCCAGCAGCTTTCCAGACAGGGGCACCGGGGAGCTGTTTTTT | CASSFPDRGTGELFF
TRBJ1-6 | - | few | TRBV5-1 | TGCGCCAGCAGCTCCGCGGGGACCGAAAATTCACCCCTCCACTTT | CASSSAGTENSPLHF
TRBJ1-4 | - | - | TRBV29-1 | TGCAGCGTGGGGGGGGGTGAGAGCGAAAAACTGTTTTTT | CSVGGGESEKLFF
TRBJ2-2 | TRBD2 | once | TRBV11-2 | TGTGCCAGCAGCTTCGCTAGCGGGGCCGGGGAGCTGTTTTTT | CASSFASGAGELFF